What follows describes a single T cell receptor (beta chain). Its antigen remains unidentified. Each sample's TCRbeta library yielded on average roughly 41,000 productive templates. Measured with immunoSEQ multiplex PCR; TCRdb has only the in-frame clones, and not every one. The table lists 2,500 or so clones, around three fifths of them singletons. The V gene's germline CDR1 is MDHEN and CDR2 SYDVKM. Trimming removed 6 bases from V and 5 bases from J, with 10 bases in between. The CDR3 has 12 amino acids. This sample was taken from a study of STAT3 mutations in large granular lymphocyte leukemia. Study-wide findings and caveats: At least one immunodominant TCR beta clonotype appeared in every T-cell large granular lymphocyte leukemia patient.

Input material: peripheral blood mononuclear cells. The clonotype was recovered from a man in his fifties or sixties with T-cell large granular lymphocyte leukemia. Some clones in this sample may be carry-over from other donors' samples. The rearrangement joins TRBV28 to TRBJ1-2; D is unclear. The CDR3 DNA reads as TGTGCCAGCAGCTCCGGGGTTTATGGCTACACCTTC. Encoded protein: CASSSGVYGYTF.